The next 24 T cell receptor beta chains were all read from a single sample in a study of a mutant IDH1 vaccine in newly diagnosed glioma. Described time point: baseline, week 1 (first vaccination visit). Treatment: pre-vaccination baseline after standard-of-care therapy. This table comes from immunoSEQ multiplex PCR, and its TCRdb copy is limited to in-frame clones, with some not included. The sample holds 85,000 to 100,000 clones, about 90% seen once. Sequences were derived from PBMCs, sampled from a glioma patient treated with radiotherapy, temozolomide or both. These receptors originate from a woman in her 50s with glioma.

This chain connects TRBV11-2 to TRBJ2-7; TRBD2 agrees at 11 bases. The V gene end was trimmed by 3 bases and the J gene end by 0 bases; junction bases not matched to a gene: 1. The CDR3 runs 15 residues. Germline lookup yields CDR1 SGHAT and CDR2 FQNNGV. DNA of the CDR3: TGTGCCAGCAGCTTTACTAGCGGGAGCTCCTACGAGCAGTACTTC. Protein product: CASSFTSGSSYEQYF.

J is TRBJ1-2 and V is TRBV6-5; no reliable D call. The CDR3 runs to 13 residues. Per germline, CDR1 MNHEY and CDR2 SVGAGI. Trimming took 5 bases from V and 4 from J, leaving 11 bases between them. DNA for the CDR3: TGTGCCAGCAGTCAGGATTTGAGCTATGGCTACACCTTC. Amino acids: CASSQDLSYGYTF.

This clone came up once. The chain links TRBV7-9 to TRBJ1-6, with 8 bases that match TRBD1. The V segment lost 3 bases and the J segment 2 bases; nucleotides outside the gene matches: 6. CDR3 length: 17 amino acids. The germline CDR1 and CDR2 sequences are SEHNR and FQNEAQ (reference sequence). CDR3 protein: CASSLDRDVTYNSPLHF. CDR3 DNA sequence: TGTGCCAGCAGCTTGGACAGGGATGTAACCTATAATTCACCCCTCCACTTT.

The chain is built from TRBV19 and TRBJ2-1; 15 bases line up with TRBD2. Germline V gene lookup returns CDR1 LNHDA and CDR2 SQIVND (reference sequence). CDR3 length equals 17 residues. The ends lost 3 bases at V and 6 bases at J; junction bases unmatched: 6. Written as DNA, the CDR3 is TGTGCCAGTAGTATGTGGACTAGCGGGAGGGCCTTCAATGAGCAGTTCTTC. Protein sequence: CASSMWTSGRAFNEQFF.

The DNA of the CDR3 is TGTGCCAGCAGCCAACACGGGCCCCACGCTGGGAGTGGAAACACCATATATTTT. It is translated as CASSQHGPHAGSGNTIYF. The chain uses TRBV14 and TRBJ1-3; D remains ambiguous. The germline V and J ends were trimmed by 2 bases and 3 bases, with 20 bases remaining between them. Germline V gene data show CDR1 as SGHDN and CDR2 as FVKESK. This CDR3 comprises 18 residues.

The chain employs TRBV7-9 and TRBJ1-2; 8 bases line up with TRBD1. The CDR3 is 13 residues long. CDR1 is SEHNR and CDR2 is FQNEAQ in the germline V gene (reference sequence). Trimming took 5 bases from V and 6 from J; bases not matched to a gene: 5. CDR3 in DNA: TGTGCCAGCAGCCCGACAGGGGATAATGGCTACACCTTC. This sequence encodes CASSPTGDNGYTF.

This clone was detected only a few times. The chain couples TRBV5-8 to TRBJ2-2; 10 bases align to TRBD2. Germline V gene data show CDR1 as SGHTS and CDR2 as YDEGEE. The CDR3 is 18 residues long. V lost 0 bases and J lost 0; bases outside the gene matches: 5. CDR3: CASSLEGLAKTNTGELFF. The CDR3 DNA is TGTGCCAGCAGCTTGGAGGGACTAGCGAAGACGAACACCGGGGAGCTGTTTTTT.

The rearrangement links TRBV5-1 to TRBJ2-2, with TRBD2 matching over 9 bases. The CDR3 sequence is 15 residues long. The germline CDR1 and CDR2 sequences are SGHRS and YFSETQ. V dropped 3 bases and J dropped 6; count of bases not matched to a gene: 6. CDR3 protein: CASSSTSGDAGELFF. In DNA form, the CDR3 reads TGCGCCAGCAGCTCGACTAGCGGAGATGCCGGGGAGCTGTTTTTT.

V usage is TRBV30 and J usage is TRBJ2-3; no reliable D call. CDR3 size: 12 residues. The germline gives CDR1 GTSNPN, CDR2 SVGIG (reference sequence). Trimming shortened V by 0 bases and J by 4 bases, and 5 bases separated the two germline ends. DNA of the CDR3: TGTGCCTGGAGTGTCCCGGCAGATACGCAGTATTTT. This sequence encodes CAWSVPADTQYF.

The chain combines TRBV29-1 with TRBJ1-2, with 9 nucleotides matching TRBD1. The CDR3 has 14 residues. The V gene end was trimmed by 2 bases and the J gene end by 5 bases; junction bases not matched to a gene: 6. Germline CDR1 and CDR2: SQVTM and ANQGSEA. CDR3 DNA: TGCAGCGTTGAAAGCGGGACAGGGATGTATGGCTACACCTTC. Protein product: CSVESGTGMYGYTF.

This clone was picked up one time. The chain employs TRBV6-1 and TRBJ1-4, with D possibly TRBD1 on 5 matching bases. The germline V gene has CDR1 MNHNS and CDR2 SASEGT. V was pared by 1 base and J by 7 bases, with 10 bases between. This CDR3 spans 14 amino acids. This chain's CDR3 is CASSEDGAFEKLFF. Written as DNA, the CDR3 is TGTGCCAGCAGTGAAGATGGGGCTTTTGAAAAACTGTTTTTT.

The rearrangement links TRBV19 to TRBJ1-1, with 8 bases matching TRBD1. Germline lookup yields CDR1 LNHDA and CDR2 SQIVND (reference sequence). Trimming at V came to 6 bases and at J to 5 bases, leaving 5 bases not matched to a gene. The CDR3 has 13 residues. This chain's CDR3 is CASRQGGTTEAFF. DNA for the CDR3: TGTGCCAGTAGACAGGGGGGGACGACTGAAGCTTTCTTT.

Worth noting for this clone: A junction boundary mismatches the germline segment, possibly from a read error. V and J are TRBV6-6 and TRBJ2-1, with D unclear. The CDR3 runs to 12 residues. CDR1 is MNHNY, CDR2 SVGAGI, per germline (reference sequence). The CDR3 DNA reads as TGTGCCACCAGTTCAGGATACAATGAGCAGTTCTTC. Protein sequence: CATSSGYNEQFF.

J is TRBJ2-1 and V is TRBV11-1; 7 bases are shared with TRBD2. This CDR3 is 16 amino acids long. The ends lost 1 base at V and 1 base at J; junction bases unmatched: 4. CDR1 is SGHAT, CDR2 FQDESV, per germline (reference sequence). The CDR3 nucleotides read TGTGCCAGCAGCTTAGTGGGAGGGTATTCCTACAATGAGCAGTTCTTC. Its translation is CASSLVGGYSYNEQFF.

V is TRBV6-6 and J is TRBJ1-5, with 8 bases matching TRBD1. The CDR3 consists of 15 residues. CDR1 is MNHNY and CDR2 is SVGAGI in the germline V gene (reference sequence). The trim removed 4 bases at V and 5 bases at J, leaving 7 bases unmatched. The CDR3 coding sequence is TGTGCCAGCAGTTCTCGGCAGGGGGCAGATCAGCCCCAGCATTTT. It translates to CASSSRQGADQPQHF.

The chain combines TRBV6-6 with TRBJ2-7; unclear D gene. The CDR3 has 14 residues. Looked up from germline, CDR1 is MNHNY and CDR2 is SVGAGI (reference sequence). The germline V and J ends were trimmed by 7 bases and 2 bases, with 15 bases remaining between them. The DNA of the CDR3 is TGTGCCAGCACCCCCGCTGGCAAACCCTACGAGCAGTACTTC. Amino acids: CASTPAGKPYEQYF.

The chain links TRBV7-2 to TRBJ2-7; possibly TRBD2 for D (7 bases). The germline V gene encodes CDR1 SGHTA and CDR2 FQGNSA. V lost 5 bases and J lost 1, with 18 bases in between. CDR3 length: 16 residues. CDR3 loop: CASSVPRGRASYEQYF. In DNA, the CDR3 is TGTGCCAGCAGCGTCCCTAGGGGGAGGGCGTCCTACGAGCAGTACTTC. The complete variable domain, with remaining parts taken from reference TRBV7-2 and TRBJ2-7, reads GAGVSQSPSNKVTEKGKDVELRCDPISGHTALYWYRQSLGQGLEFLIYFQGNSAPDKSGLPSDRFSAERTGGSVSTLTIQRTQQEDSAVYLCASSVPRGRASYEQYFGPGTRLTVT.

This clone was seen only a few times. The genes are TRBV28 and TRBJ2-7; D unclear. Trimming took off 5 bases at V and 0 bases at J, with 17 bases between the two ends. This CDR3 is 16 amino acids long. Germline V gene lookup returns CDR1 MDHEN and CDR2 SYDVKM. The CDR3 sequence is CASSVEGRLTSYEQYF. In DNA form, the CDR3 reads TGTGCCAGCAGTGTGGAAGGACGGCTCACCTCCTACGAGCAGTACTTC.

The J gene is TRBJ2-7, the V gene TRBV6-1; D is undetermined. Trimming shortened V by 6 bases and J by 5 bases, and 17 bases separated the two germline ends. The CDR3 length is 14 residues. From germline, CDR1 is MNHNS and CDR2 SASEGT. CDR3 coding DNA: TGTGCCAGCAGCAAAACCTCCTATTGGGACGAGCAGTACTTC. As protein: CASSKTSYWDEQYF.

The rearrangement uses TRBV7-9 and TRBJ2-1, with TRBD1 identical over 7 bases. Looked up from germline, CDR1 is SEHNR and CDR2 is FQNEAQ (reference sequence). The CDR3 sequence is 14 residues long. Trimming removed 1 base from V and 10 bases from J; junction bases left unmatched: 7. DNA for the CDR3: TGTGCCAGCAGCTTAGAAGGAACAGGGGAGGAGCAGTTCTTC. Its protein is CASSLEGTGEEQFF.

The chain carries TRBV19 and TRBJ1-5; D gene uncertain. This CDR3 is built from 16 residues. Germline V CDR1 and CDR2: LNHDA, SQIVND (reference sequence). Trimming took off 4 bases at V and 0 bases at J, with 13 bases between the two ends. CDR3 sequence (DNA): TGTGCCAGTAGTAATCTCTGGGGATATAGCAATCAGCCCCAGCATTTT. It specifies CASSNLWGYSNQPQHF.

V gene TRBV5-6 combines with J gene TRBJ1-1; D is undetermined. V was trimmed by 3 bases and J by 4 bases, leaving 16 bases between them. Germline V gene data show CDR1 as SGHDT and CDR2 as YYEEEE. This CDR3 has 15 amino acids. The CDR3 is CASSSPRVERTEAFF. CDR3 in DNA: TGTGCCAGCAGCTCCCCCCGGGTGGAGCGCACTGAAGCTTTCTTT.

The chain links TRBV19 to TRBJ1-5; 8 bases map to TRBD1. The CDR3 totals 15 residues. With 1 base clipped from V and 2 bases from J, the junction kept 1 base outside the gene matches. Germline V CDR1 and CDR2: LNHDA, SQIVND (reference sequence). The CDR3 bases are TGTGCCAGTAGTATAGTGACAGGGGGCAATCAGCCCCAGCATTTT. It specifies CASSIVTGGNQPQHF.

V is TRBV12-5 and J is TRBJ2-5; D gene ambiguous. The CDR3 contains 13 residues. V lost 3 bases and J 5 bases, leaving 10 bases between the germline ends. Germline-derived CDR1 and CDR2 are LGHNT and FRNRAP. The CDR3 region has the DNA TGTGCTAGTGGTTTAGGCCCCCTTGAGACCCAGTACTTC. It codes for CASGLGPLETQYF.